This record looks at one T cell receptor (beta chain) sequence and its context. This entry comes from a study of cytotoxic CD8 clonotypes in ibrutinib-treated CLL. Study overall: Sequenced samples delivered averages of 270,000 or so productive templates and roughly 100,000 productive rearrangements.

This CDR3 is built from 11 residues. The germline V gene encodes CDR1 SGHTS and CDR2 YDEGEE. Trimming pared 1 base from V and 9 bases from J, leaving 5 bases between. Some clones are missing from TCRdb's copy, which holds only in-frame ones; the method was immunoSEQ multiplex PCR. The sample shows tens of thousands of clones, 60% to 70% of them seen only once. The genes are TRBV5-8 and TRBJ2-1; D is uncertain. The TCR sequence derives from a human donor with chronic lymphocytic leukemia. Source: PBMCs, taken after 24 months of ibrutinib treatment. CDR3 sequence: CASSLMAEQFF. The CDR3 DNA reads as TGTGCCAGCAGCTTGATGGCTGAGCAGTTCTTC. Looking up the rest from reference TRBV5-8 and TRBJ2-1 gives the full variable domain: EAGVTQSPTHLIKTRGQQATLRCSPISGHTSVYWYQQALGLGLQFLLWYDEGEERNRGNFPPRFSGRQFPNYSSELNVNALELEDSALYLCASSLMAEQFFGPGTRLTVL.